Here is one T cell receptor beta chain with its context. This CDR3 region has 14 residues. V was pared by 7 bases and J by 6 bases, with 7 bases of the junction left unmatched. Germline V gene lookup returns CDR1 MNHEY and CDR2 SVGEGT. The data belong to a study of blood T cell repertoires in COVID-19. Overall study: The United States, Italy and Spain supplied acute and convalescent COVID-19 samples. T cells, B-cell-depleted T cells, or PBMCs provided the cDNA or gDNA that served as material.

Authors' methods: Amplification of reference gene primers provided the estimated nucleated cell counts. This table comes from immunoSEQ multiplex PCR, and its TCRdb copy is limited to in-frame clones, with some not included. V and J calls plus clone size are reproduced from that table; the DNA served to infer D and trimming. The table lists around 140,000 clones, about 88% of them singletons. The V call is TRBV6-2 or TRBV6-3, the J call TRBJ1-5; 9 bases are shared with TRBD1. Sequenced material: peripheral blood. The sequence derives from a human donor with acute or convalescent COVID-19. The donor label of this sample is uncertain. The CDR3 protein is CASNPGQGFQPQHF. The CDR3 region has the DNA TGTGCCAGCAACCCGGGACAGGGTTTTCAGCCCCAGCATTTT.